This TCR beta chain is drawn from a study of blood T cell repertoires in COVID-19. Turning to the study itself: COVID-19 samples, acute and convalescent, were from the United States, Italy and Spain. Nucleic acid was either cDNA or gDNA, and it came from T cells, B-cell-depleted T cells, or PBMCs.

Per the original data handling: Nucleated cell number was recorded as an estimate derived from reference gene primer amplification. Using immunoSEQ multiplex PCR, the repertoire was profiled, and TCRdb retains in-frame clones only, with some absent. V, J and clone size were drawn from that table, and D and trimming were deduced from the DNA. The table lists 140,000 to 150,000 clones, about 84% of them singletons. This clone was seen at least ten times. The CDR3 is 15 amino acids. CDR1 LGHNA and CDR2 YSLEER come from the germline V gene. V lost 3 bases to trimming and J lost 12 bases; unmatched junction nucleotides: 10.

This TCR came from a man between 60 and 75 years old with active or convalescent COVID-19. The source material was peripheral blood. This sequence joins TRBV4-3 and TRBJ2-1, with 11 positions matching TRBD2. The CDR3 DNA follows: TGCGCCAGCAGCCACGGTCTAGCGGGAGGTAGTGGGCAGTTCTTC. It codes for CASSHGLAGGSGQFF.